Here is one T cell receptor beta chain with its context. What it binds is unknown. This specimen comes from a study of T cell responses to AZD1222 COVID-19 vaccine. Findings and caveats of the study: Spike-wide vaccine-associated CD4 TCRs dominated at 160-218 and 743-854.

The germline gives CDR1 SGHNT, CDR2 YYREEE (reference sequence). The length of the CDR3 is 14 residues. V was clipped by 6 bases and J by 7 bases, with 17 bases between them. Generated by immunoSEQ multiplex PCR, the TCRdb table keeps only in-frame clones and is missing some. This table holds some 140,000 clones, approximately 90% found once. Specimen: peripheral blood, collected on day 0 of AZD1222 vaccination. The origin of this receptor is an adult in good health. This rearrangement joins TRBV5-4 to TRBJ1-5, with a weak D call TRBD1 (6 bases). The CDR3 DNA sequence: TGTGCCAGCAATCTGTGGGGGGCGGGGCAGCCCCAGCATTTT. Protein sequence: CASNLWGAGQPQHF.